The clone carrying this T cell receptor beta chain has only one observation. In the study's own analysis: From reference gene primer amplification, estimates of nucleated cell counts were derived. The data were produced by immunoSEQ multiplex PCR, yet TCRdb's version contains in-frame clones alone and is incomplete. Clone size and the V and J calls come from that table; the DNA yielded D and trimming. The sample shows roughly 120,000 clones, roughly nine tenths of them seen only once. The CDR3 spans 17 residues. The data are from a study of blood T cell repertoires in COVID-19. Across the whole study: Material from acute and convalescent COVID-19 was sourced from the United States, Italy and Spain. T cells, B-cell-depleted T cells, or PBMCs provided the cDNA or gDNA that served as material.

The rearrangement links TRBV12-1 to TRBJ2-7; the listed D gene, TRBD2, was not tested against the DNA. TRBV12-1 is marked as a pseudogene. This clonotype was sampled from a man in his 70s who had recovered from COVID-19. Input material: peripheral blood. The CDR3 DNA reads TGTGCCAGCAGCTTTTTACCCCTAGCGGGAGTATCCTACGAGCAGTACTTC. Translating it yields CASSFLPLAGVSYEQYF.